The 20 T cell receptor beta chains below come from one sample, sequenced in a study of graft-versus-host responses after intestinal transplantation (dated by TCRdb to the early 2020s). Dithiothreitol, EDTA incubations and collagenase D digestion were used to isolate intraepithelial and lamina propria lymphocytes from graft specimens. The receptor library was made with the immunoSEQ multiplex PCR assay. The table comes from immuneACCESS by way of TCRdb, which keeps in-frame sequences with V and J called. Part of the clones is missing from these tables; in studies checked, under half for an unresolved V gene and the rest for unknown reasons. This sample has 50,000 to 75,000 clones in its table, and around 90% of those were observed once. Over 1.5% of the sample lies in the top ten. The specimen comprised ileum tissue, sampled less than 400 days after transplant. The source of these receptors is a human patient who received an intestinal transplant, so some T cells may come from the graft donor.

The chain links TRBV30 to TRBJ2-3, with 7 bases matching TRBD2. Trimming removed 1 base from V and 1 base from J; junction bases left unmatched: 2. The CDR3 is 14 residues long. CDR1 is GTSNPN, CDR2 SVGIG, per germline (reference sequence). CDR3 DNA: TGTGCCTGGAGTGAAGGGAGGGGCACAGATACGCAGTATTTT. This gives the protein CAWSEGRGTDTQYF.

The J gene is TRBJ1-1, the V gene TRBV4-1, with 7 bases fitting TRBD1. The CDR3 runs to 16 residues. V trimming: 6 bases; J trimming: 0 bases; junction bases outside the gene matches: 10. Germline values: CDR1 MGHRA, CDR2 YSYEKL. The CDR3 coding sequence is TGCGCCAGCAGTATGTTGACAGGGCTTATGAACACTGAAGCTTTCTTT. Translated, it gives CASSMLTGLMNTEAFF.

The CDR3 spells CASSLIGQGAYNSPLHF. CDR3 in DNA: TGTGCCAGCAGCTTAATCGGACAGGGGGCTTATAATTCACCCCTCCACTTT. This chain joins TRBV14 and TRBJ1-6, with TRBD1 matching over 11 bases. The V gene end was trimmed by 5 bases and the J gene end by 4 bases; junction bases not matched to a gene: 7. The CDR3 consists of 17 residues. Germline-derived CDR1 and CDR2 are SGHDN and FVKESK.

The chain couples TRBV29-1 to TRBJ2-2, with TRBD1 matching 10 bases. The CDR3 has 14 amino acids. The ends lost 4 bases at V and 7 bases at J; junction bases unmatched: 6. CDR1 and CDR2 from the germline V gene are SQVTM and ANQGSEA. CDR3 nucleotides: TGCAGCGTTGGACAGGGGGCGTCTAACGGGGAGCTGTTTTTT. Translation: CSVGQGASNGELFF.

V and J are TRBV29-1 and TRBJ2-1; 11 bases match TRBD2. This CDR3 region has 14 residues. CDR1 and CDR2 (germline): SQVTM, ANQGSEA. After removal of 7 bases from V and 4 bases from J, the junction contained 6 bases not matched to a gene. The CDR3 nucleotides read TGCAGCGGATCCGGGACTAGCGGTTACAATGAGCAGTTCTTC. It yields the protein CSGSGTSGYNEQFF.

V and J are TRBV4-1 and TRBJ1-2; D not certain. This CDR3 has 14 residues. With 1 base removed from V and 4 bases from J, the gap between germline ends came to 10 bases. Germline values: CDR1 MGHRA, CDR2 YSYEKL. The DNA for the CDR3 is TGCGCCAGCAGCCAAGGATCAGCCTCCTATGGCTACACCTTC. Protein product: CASSQGSASYGYTF.

CDR3 coding DNA: TGTGCCAGCAGTTCCGGGGTCTCCTACGAGCAGTACTTC. It specifies CASSSGVSYEQYF. This chain links TRBV6-1 with TRBJ2-7; the D gene is possibly TRBD2 (5 bases). The CDR3 consists of 13 residues. Per the germline V gene, CDR1 is MNHNS and CDR2 is SASEGT. V lost 5 bases, J lost 0 bases, and 8 bases lay in between.

The rearrangement joins TRBV15 to TRBJ2-7, with D unresolved. CDR1 is LNHNV and CDR2 is YYDKDF in the germline V gene (reference sequence). V was shortened by 3 bases and J by 2 bases, with 11 bases between the two germline ends. The CDR3 runs 14 residues. CDR3 sequence: CATSRGIPTYEQYF. The DNA of the CDR3 is TGTGCCACCAGCAGGGGCATCCCGACCTACGAGCAGTACTTC. The whole variable domain, filled in from reference TRBV15 and TRBJ2-7, reads DAMVIQNPRYQVTQFGKPVTLSCSQTLNHNVMYWYQQKSSQAPKLLFHYYDKDFNNEADTPDNFQSRRPNTSFCFLDIRSPGLGDTAMYLCATSRGIPTYEQYFGPGTRLTVT.

The V gene is TRBV5-1, the J gene TRBJ2-2; weak D call: TRBD1 (5 bases). CDR3 size: 18 residues. Germline V gene sequence: CDR1 SGHRS, CDR2 YFSETQ. The V and J ends lost 0 bases and 1 base respectively, with 16 bases between them. The CDR3 DNA is TGCGCCAGCAGCTTGGGGTCAGTGTTCCAGGGGAACACCGGGGAGCTGTTTTTT. Translating gives CASSLGSVFQGNTGELFF.

The chain is built from TRBV28 and TRBJ2-1; D might be TRBD2 (6 bases). CDR3 length equals 14 residues. V lost 3 bases, J lost 4 bases, and 10 bases lay in between. CDR1 MDHEN and CDR2 SYDVKM come from the germline V gene. For the CDR3, the DNA is TGTGCCAGCAGTTTTCTAGCGACATACAATGAGCAGTTCTTC. Its translation: CASSFLATYNEQFF.

V gene TRBV14 combines with J gene TRBJ2-1; D could derive from TRBD1 or TRBD2 (5 bases each). The germline CDR1 and CDR2 sequences are SGHDN and FVKESK. The germline V and J ends were trimmed by 3 bases and 6 bases, with 12 bases remaining between them. CDR3 length: 14 amino acids. In DNA, the CDR3 is TGTGCCAGCAGCCATATAGTCGGGACCAATGAGCAGTTCTTC. Encoded protein: CASSHIVGTNEQFF. Drawing the rest from reference TRBV14 and TRBJ2-1, the complete variable domain is EAGVTQFPSHSVIEKGQTVTLRCDPISGHDNLYWYRRVMGKEIKFLLHFVKESKQDESGMPNNRFLAERTGGTYSTLKVQPAELEDSGVYFCASSHIVGTNEQFFGPGTRLTVL.

This chain uses TRBV19 with TRBJ2-3, with a possible D match to TRBD1 (6 bases). From germline, CDR1 is LNHDA and CDR2 SQIVND (reference sequence). The V end lost 6 bases, the J end lost 5 bases, and 18 bases lay between the germline ends. The CDR3 runs 15 residues. CDR3 sequence reads: CASRTSVQGGDTQYF. The CDR3 coding sequence is TGTGCCAGTAGGACCTCTGTACAGGGTGGAGATACGCAGTATTTT. Filled out from reference TRBV19 and TRBJ2-3, the complete variable domain reads DGGITQSPKYLFRKEGQNVTLSCEQNLNHDAMYWYRQDPGQGLRLIYYSQIVNDFQKGDIAEGYSVSREKKESFPLTVTSAQKNPTAFYLCASRTSVQGGDTQYFGPGTRLTVL.

This chain links TRBV25-1 with TRBJ2-3, with TRBD2 matching over 11 bases. With V trimmed by 2 bases and J by 5 bases, 0 bases remained unmatched. Germline-derived CDR1 and CDR2 are MGHDK and SYGVNS. The CDR3 is 14 residues long. For the CDR3, the DNA is TGTGCCAGCAGTGAACTAGCGGGAGGAGATACGCAGTATTTT. It specifies CASSELAGGDTQYF.

The chain combines TRBV29-1 with TRBJ1-1, with D possibly being TRBD1 (6 bases). CDR3 length: 14 amino acids. CDR1 and CDR2 from the germline V gene are SQVTM and ANQGSEA. With 4 bases removed from V and 1 base from J, the gap between germline ends came to 13 bases. The CDR3 sequence: CSVGRMDRNTEAFF. In DNA, the CDR3 is TGCAGCGTTGGGAGGATGGACAGGAACACTGAAGCTTTCTTT.

This clone was found a few times. The chain combines TRBV28 with TRBJ2-7; 7 nucleotides align to TRBD1. V dropped 2 bases and J dropped 2; count of bases not matched to a gene: 9. Germline V gene sequence: CDR1 MDHEN, CDR2 SYDVKM. The CDR3 consists of 16 residues. DNA of the CDR3: TGTGCCAGCAGTTTACCCCGACAGGGCGGACCCTACGAGCAGTACTTC. Translation gives CASSLPRQGGPYEQYF.

This clone was observed a few times. V and J are TRBV28 and TRBJ1-5, with TRBD1 as a possible D gene (6 bases). The CDR3 length is 17 residues. Germline assignment: CDR1 MDHEN and CDR2 SYDVKM. The V end was cut by 7 bases, the J end by 6 bases, with 25 bases between. CDR3 residues: CASTLLWDNRIGQPQHF. Written as DNA, the CDR3 is TGTGCCAGCACCCTATTATGGGACAACCGAATTGGTCAGCCCCAGCATTTT.

V usage is TRBV15 and J usage is TRBJ2-3; D gene ambiguous. This CDR3 is built from 15 residues. Germline values: CDR1 LNHNV, CDR2 YYDKDF (reference sequence). Deletions cut 0 bases from V and 0 bases from J, with 7 bases between. The CDR3 DNA reads as TGTGCCACCAGCAGAGATCGGCCAAGCACAGATACGCAGTATTTT. As protein: CATSRDRPSTDTQYF.

The chain links TRBV6-5 to TRBJ2-1; 8 bases are shared with TRBD2. In germline, CDR1 is MNHEY, CDR2 SVGAGI. J was trimmed by 9 bases and V by 5 bases; bases with no gene match: 9. This CDR3 has 14 residues. The CDR3 DNA sequence: TGTGCCAGCAGTGCCCGGGAGAGCGGGGGTGAGCAGTTCTTC. Translated, it gives CASSARESGGEQFF.

The rearrangement links TRBV28 to TRBJ2-3; D perhaps matches TRBD1 (6 bases). There are 17 residues in the CDR3. Trimming stripped 5 bases from V and 3 bases from J, with 21 bases between. CDR1 MDHEN and CDR2 SYDVKM come from the germline V gene. The CDR3 DNA follows: TGTGCCAGCAGTCCCCCCCCGGGACACGTAGTGACAGATACGCAGTATTTT. This codes for CASSPPPGHVVTDTQYF.

This chain uses TRBV6-5 with TRBJ1-2; D call uncertain. Germline V gene lookup returns CDR1 MNHEY and CDR2 SVGAGI. The V end lost 0 bases, the J end lost 3 bases, and 5 bases lay between the germline ends. There are 13 residues in the CDR3. The CDR3 protein is CASSYSTHYGYTF. For the CDR3, the DNA is TGTGCCAGCAGTTACTCGACTCACTATGGCTACACCTTC.